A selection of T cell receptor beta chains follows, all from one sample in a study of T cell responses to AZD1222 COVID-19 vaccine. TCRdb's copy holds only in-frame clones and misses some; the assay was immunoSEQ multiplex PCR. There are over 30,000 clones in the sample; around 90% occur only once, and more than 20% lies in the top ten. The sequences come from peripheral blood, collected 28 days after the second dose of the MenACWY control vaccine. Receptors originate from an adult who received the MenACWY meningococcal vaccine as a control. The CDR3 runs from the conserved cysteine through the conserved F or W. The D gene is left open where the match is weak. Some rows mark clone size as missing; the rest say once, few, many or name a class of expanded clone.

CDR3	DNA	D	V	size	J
CASSEGQGRSPLHF	TGTGCCAGCAGTGAGGGACAGGGACGGTCACCCCTCCACTTT	TRBD1	TRBV6-4	.	TRBJ1-6
CASSWTGNSNQPQHF	TGTGCCAGCAGCTGGACAGGGAATAGCAATCAGCCCCAGCATTTT	TRBD1	TRBV5-5	.	TRBJ1-5
CATSRERRLGTEAFF	TGTGCCACCAGCAGAGAAAGACGGTTGGGGACTGAAGCTTTCTTT	.	TRBV15	.	TRBJ1-1
CASSEAPAGGGSWQYF	TGTGCCAGCAGTGAAGCCCCAGCAGGGGGGGGTTCTTGGCAGTACTTC	.	TRBV6-1	.	TRBJ2-7
CASSYLGTRNTGELFF	TGTGCCAGCAGCTATCTGGGGACTAGGAACACCGGGGAGCTGTTTTTT	TRBD2	TRBV3-1/TRBV3-2	.	TRBJ2-2
CASSLYLNNVLFF	TGTGCCAGCAGCTTGTACTTAAACAATGTTCTGTTTTTT	.	TRBV5-6	.	TRBJ1-4
CASNRGLGTYEQYF	TGTGCCAGCAATCGGGGTCTGGGGACCTACGAGCAGTACTTC	.	TRBV6-5	.	TRBJ2-7
CASSPPFIRPNTEAFF	TGTGCCAGCTCACCACCATTTATCCGACCTAACACTGAAGCTTTCTTT	.	TRBV18	.	TRBJ1-1
CASNVLGGRRSYNSPLHF	TGTGCCAGCAATGTATTGGGGGGTCGCCGATCCTACAATTCACCCCTCCACTTT	.	TRBV2	.	TRBJ1-6
CASSRQGSFSGANVLTF	TGTGCCAGTAGTAGACAGGGATCCTTCTCTGGGGCCAACGTCCTGACTTTC	TRBD1	TRBV19	.	TRBJ2-6
CASSYRTGVSSPLHF	TGTGCCAGCAGTTACCGAACAGGGGTGAGCTCACCCCTCCACTTT	TRBD1	TRBV6-5	.	TRBJ1-6
CASSLGAGVNYGYTF	TGTGCCAGCAGCTTGGGGGCAGGGGTTAACTATGGCTACACCTTC	.	TRBV5-6	.	TRBJ1-2
CASSEERQTNTDTQYF	TGTGCCAGCAGTGAGGAACGACAGACAAACACAGATACGCAGTATTTT	.	TRBV25-1	once	TRBJ2-3
CAWSVNYRTIRHPEAFF	TGTGCCTGGAGTGTGAACTATAGGACCATTCGTCACCCTGAAGCTTTCTTT	.	TRBV30	once	TRBJ1-1
CASSPLGNYGYTF	TGTGCCAGCAGCCCCCTGGGCAACTATGGCTACACCTTC	.	TRBV11-1	few	TRBJ1-2
CSARAPSEAFF	TGCAGTGCTAGGGCCCCGAGTGAGGCTTTCTTT	.	TRBV20-1	.	TRBJ1-1
CASSLRPLANGNYGYTF	TGTGCCAGCAGCTTAAGGCCCCTCGCCAATGGTAACTATGGCTACACCTTC	.	TRBV7-9	few	TRBJ1-2
CASSPSAKGLSYEQYF	TGCGCCAGCAGTCCCTCGGCCAAGGGGCTATCCTACGAGCAGTACTTC	.	TRBV10-1	.	TRBJ2-7